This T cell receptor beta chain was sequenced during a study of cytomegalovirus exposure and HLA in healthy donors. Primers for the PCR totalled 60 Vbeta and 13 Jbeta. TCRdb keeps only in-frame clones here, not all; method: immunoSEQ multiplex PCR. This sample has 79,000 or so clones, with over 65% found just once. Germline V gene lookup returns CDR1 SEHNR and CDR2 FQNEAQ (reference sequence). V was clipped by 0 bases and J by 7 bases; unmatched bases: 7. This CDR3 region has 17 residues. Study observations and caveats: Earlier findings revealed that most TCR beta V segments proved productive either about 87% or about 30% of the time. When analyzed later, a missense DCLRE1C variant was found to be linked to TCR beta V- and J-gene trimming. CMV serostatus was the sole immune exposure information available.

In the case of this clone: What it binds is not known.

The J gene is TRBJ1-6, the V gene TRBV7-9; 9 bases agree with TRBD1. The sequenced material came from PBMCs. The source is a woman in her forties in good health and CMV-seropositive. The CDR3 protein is CASSLAGQGLKNSPLHF. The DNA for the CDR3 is TGTGCCAGCAGCTTAGCGGGACAGGGACTGAAAAATTCACCCCTCCACTTT.